Following are 13 T cell receptor beta chains from one sample sequenced in a study of Tregs in tolerant kidney transplant recipients. The data were produced by immunoSEQ multiplex PCR, yet TCRdb's version contains in-frame clones alone and is incomplete. The sample data list roughly 48,000 clones. The sample here was CD4+ T cells from blood, taken before the transplant. The receptor set was obtained from a human donor who received a combined kidney and bone marrow transplant.

Turning to this clone: The read finishes 3 residues shy of the CDR3 end, and the germline J gene is used to complete it. This rearrangement joins TRBV12-3 or TRBV12-4 to TRBJ2-7; 9 positions agree with TRBD1. CDR3 length equals 15 residues. J gave up 0 bases and V 4 bases, and 4 bases lay outside the gene matches. The covered CDR3 bases are TGTGCCAGCAGTTCACAGGGGGCTAGCTCCTACGAG. Translated, it gives CASSSQGASSYE. The whole CDR3 sequence is CASSSQGASSYEQYF.

For this clone: The read terminates 3 residues before the CDR3 end, so the remaining end is supplied by the germline J gene. The J gene is TRBJ1-2, the V gene TRBV19; TRBD1 agrees at 9 bases. Germline CDR1 is LNHDA and CDR2 is SQIVND (reference sequence). After removal of 3 bases from V and 1 base from J, the junction contained 6 bases not matched to a gene. CDR3 length equals 16 residues. The part of the CDR3 DNA that was read is TGTGCCAGTAGTATTCTTATGGGACAGGGTAACTATGGC. This translates into CASSILMGQGNYG. The full-length CDR3 reads as CASSILMGQGNYGYTF.

As regards this clone: The read terminates 3 residues ahead of where the CDR3 ends, so the germline J gene completes it. The chain carries TRBV7-3 and TRBJ2-3; TRBD2 agrees at 9 bases. With V trimmed by 1 base and J by 1 base, 6 bases remained unmatched. CDR3 size: 17 residues. The germline CDR1 and CDR2 sequences are SGHTA and FQGTGA. CDR3 DNA, as far as it was read: TGTGCCAGCAGCTTAAGGCCCTTAGCGGGAGGCACAGATACG. Encoded protein: CASSLRPLAGGTDT. The CDR3 in full is CASSLRPLAGGTDTQYF. Filled out from reference TRBV7-3 and TRBJ2-3, the complete variable domain reads GAGVSQTPSNKVTEKGKYVELRCDPISGHTALYWYRQSLGQGPEFLIYFQGTGAADDSGLPNDRFFAVRPEGSVSTLKIQRTERGDSAVYLCASSLRPLAGGTDTQYFGPGTRLTVL.

On this clone: The read terminates 3 residues ahead of where the CDR3 ends, so the germline J gene completes it. The rearrangement uses TRBV7-3 and TRBJ2-1, with 8 bases identical to TRBD2. V shed 5 bases, J shed 6 bases, and the junction held 9 bases outside the gene matches. Germline CDR1 is SGHTA and CDR2 is FQGTGA. This CDR3 spans 15 amino acids. This CDR3 reads CASSQGGAGGNEQFF. The covered CDR3 bases are TGTGCCAGCAGCCAGGGCGGGGCGGGGGGCAATGAG.

For this clone: The CDR3 end falls 3 residues outside the read, so it is completed with the germline J gene. V is TRBV2 and J is TRBJ2-7, with 8 bases that match TRBD1. Germline trimming cut 8 bases from V and 4 bases from J; bases unmatched to any gene: 10. Germline CDR1 SNHLY, CDR2 FYNNEI. The CDR3 runs to 14 residues. The chain's CDR3 is CASGIDRGTYEQYF. Incomplete CDR3 DNA: TGTGCCAGCGGTATTGACAGGGGCACATACGAG.

About this clone: From the germline J gene comes the end of the CDR3, since the read stops 3 residues before it. The chain recombines TRBV7-3 with TRBJ1-2, with D possibly being TRBD1 (5 bases). The germline CDR1 and CDR2 sequences are SGHTA and FQGTGA. The CDR3 covers 13 residues. The CDR3 DNA, read in part, is TGTGCCAGCAGCTTAACGAAAGACAGCGGC. It encodes CASSLTKDSG. The full CDR3 protein reads CASSLTKDSGYTF.

Worth noting for this clone: The DNA ends 3 residues before the CDR3 does, and the rest of the CDR3 is filled in from the germline J gene. The rearrangement links TRBV29-1 to TRBJ1-4; tentatively, D is TRBD1 (6 bases). Germline V gene data show CDR1 as SQVTM and CDR2 as ANQGSEA. V lost 7 bases to trimming and J lost 5 bases, with 11 bases between them. The CDR3 consists of 12 residues. The CDR3 bases that were read are TGCAGCGGTGGTCAGGGGAATGAAAAA. Protein sequence: CSGGQGNEK. The whole CDR3 sequence reads CSGGQGNEKLFF.

On this clone: The CDR3 end falls 3 residues outside the read, so it is completed with the germline J gene. The V and J genes are TRBV7-9 and TRBJ2-1, with 10 nucleotides matching TRBD2. Trimming at V came to 8 bases and at J to 6 bases, leaving 7 bases not matched to a gene. The CDR3 sequence is 14 residues long. Germline CDR1 SEHNR, CDR2 FQNEAQ (reference sequence). The sequenced CDR3 bases are TGTGCCAGCCCCCTAGCGGGAGTGGGCAATGAG. Protein sequence: CASPLAGVGNE. The CDR3, in full, reads CASPLAGVGNEQFF.

As to this clone: The read falls 3 residues short of the CDR3 end, and the missing part is taken from the germline J gene. The rearrangement uses TRBV6-2 or TRBV6-3 and TRBJ1-5, with D possibly TRBD1 on 5 matching bases. V lost 6 bases and J lost 0, with 12 bases in between. The CDR3 runs to 15 residues. The germline V gene encodes CDR1 MNHEY and CDR2 SVGEGT. The CDR3 spells CASRRTKGSNQPQHF. Incomplete CDR3 DNA: TGTGCCAGCAGGCGGACAAAGGGTAGCAATCAGCCC.

On this clone itself: The read falls 3 residues short of the CDR3 end, and the missing part is taken from the germline J gene. This chain uses TRBV20-1 with TRBJ2-7, with 7 bases aligning to TRBD2. CDR1 DFQATT and CDR2 SNEGSKA come from the germline V gene (reference sequence). This CDR3 is built from 14 residues. The junction had 8 bases not matched to a gene; V was cut back by 3 bases and J by 3 bases. The CDR3 loop reads CSASQASGFYEQYF. Partial CDR3 DNA: TGCAGTGCTAGCCAGGCTAGCGGTTTCTACGAG.

As for this clone: The CDR3 is cut off 3 residues early in the read; its end comes from the germline J gene. The chain is built from TRBV19 and TRBJ1-5, with a tentative D call TRBD1 (6 bases). Germline lookup yields CDR1 LNHDA and CDR2 SQIVND (reference sequence). CDR3 length: 13 amino acids. Deletions cut 8 bases from V and 7 bases from J, with 15 bases between. The CDR3 region is CASSIQGSQPQHF. The CDR3 bases that were read are TGTGCCAGTTCTATTCAGGGGAGCCAGCCC.

As concerns this clone: With the read ending 3 residues before the CDR3 end, the germline J gene is used to fill in that end. V is TRBV19 and J is TRBJ1-5; D gene uncertain. V lost 0 bases and J lost 6, with 6 bases in between. The CDR3 is 13 residues long. The germline V gene has CDR1 LNHDA and CDR2 SQIVND (reference sequence). The sequenced part of the CDR3 DNA is TGTGCCAGTAGTATAGATGGCACTCAGCCC. As protein: CASSIDGTQP. The whole CDR3 reads CASSIDGTQPQHF.

The sequenced part of the CDR3 DNA is TGTGCCAGTAGTATGGGGGGACTAGCGGGAGTCTACGAG. It codes for CASSMGGLAGVYE. From start to end, the CDR3 is CASSMGGLAGVYEQYF. The J gene is TRBJ2-7, the V gene TRBV19; 14 nucleotides match TRBD2. The missing CDR3 end, 3 residues past where the read stops, is filled in from the germline J gene. CDR1 and CDR2 from the germline V gene are LNHDA and SQIVND (reference sequence). This CDR3 region has 16 residues. The J segment lost 3 bases and the V segment lost 3 bases, leaving 4 bases of the junction unmatched.